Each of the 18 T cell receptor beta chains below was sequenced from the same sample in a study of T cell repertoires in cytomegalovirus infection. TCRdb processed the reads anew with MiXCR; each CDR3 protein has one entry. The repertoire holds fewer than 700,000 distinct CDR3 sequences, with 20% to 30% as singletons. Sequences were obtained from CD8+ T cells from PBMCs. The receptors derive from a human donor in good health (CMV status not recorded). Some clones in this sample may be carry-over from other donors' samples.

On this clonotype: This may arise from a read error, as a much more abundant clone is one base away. The CDR3 spells CASSFSGVDQSQHF. The CDR3 nucleotides read TGTGCCAGCAGTTTTTCGGGGGTGGATCAGTCCCAGCATTTT. V usage is TRBV28 and J usage is TRBJ1-5; D possibly corresponds to TRBD1 (5 bases). The CDR3 sequence is 14 residues long. From germline, CDR1 is MDHEN and CDR2 SYDVKM. The complete variable domain, with remaining parts taken from reference TRBV28 and TRBJ1-5, reads DVKVTQSSRYLVKRTGEKVFLECVQDMDHENMFWYRQDPGLGLRLIYFSYDVKMKEKGDIPEGYSVSREKKERFSLILESASTNQTSMYLCASSFSGVDQSQHFGDGTRLSIL.

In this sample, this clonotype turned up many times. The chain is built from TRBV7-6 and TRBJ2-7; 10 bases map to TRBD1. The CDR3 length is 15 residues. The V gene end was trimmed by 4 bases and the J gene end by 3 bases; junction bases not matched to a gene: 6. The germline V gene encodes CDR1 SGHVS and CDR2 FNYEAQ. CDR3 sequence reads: CASSSRDRGDYEQYF. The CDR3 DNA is TGTGCCAGCAGCTCCCGGGACAGGGGCGACTACGAGCAGTACTTC.

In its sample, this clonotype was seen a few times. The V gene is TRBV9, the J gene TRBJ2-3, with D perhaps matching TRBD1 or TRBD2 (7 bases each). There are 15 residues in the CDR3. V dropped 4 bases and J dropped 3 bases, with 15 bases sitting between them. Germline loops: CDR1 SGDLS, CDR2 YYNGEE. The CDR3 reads CASSPRGGRTDTQYF. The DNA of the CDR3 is TGTGCCAGCAGCCCCAGGGGGGGCAGAACAGATACGCAGTATTTT.

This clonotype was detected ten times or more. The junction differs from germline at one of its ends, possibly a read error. DNA for the CDR3: TGTGCCAGCAGCTTAGCTAGTCAGCCCTACGCGCAGTACTTC. This sequence encodes CASSLASQPYAQYF. This chain connects TRBV7-6 to TRBJ2-7; D uncertain. Germline V lookup: CDR1 SGHVS, CDR2 FNYEAQ. CDR3 length equals 14 residues. Based on the CDR3 plus reference TRBV7-6 and TRBJ2-7, the full variable domain is GAGVSQSPRYKVTKRGQDVALRCDPISGHVSLYWYRQALGQGPEFLTYFNYEAQQDKSGLPNDRFSAERPEGSISTLTIQRTEQRDSAMYRCASSLASQPYAQYFGPGTRLTVT.

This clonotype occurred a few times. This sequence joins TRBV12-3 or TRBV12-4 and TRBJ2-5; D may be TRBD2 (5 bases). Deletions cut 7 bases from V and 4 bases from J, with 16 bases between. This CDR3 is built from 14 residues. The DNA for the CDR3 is TGTGCCAGCACCATGACTACCCGTGGAGAGACCCAGTACTTC. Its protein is CASTMTTRGETQYF.

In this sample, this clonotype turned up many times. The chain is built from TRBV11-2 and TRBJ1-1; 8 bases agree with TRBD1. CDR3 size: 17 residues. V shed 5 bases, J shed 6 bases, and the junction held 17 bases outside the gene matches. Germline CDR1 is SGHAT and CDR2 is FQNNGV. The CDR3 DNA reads TGTGCCAGCAGCCCGTGGTTGGGACAGGCGACGATCGCTGAAGCTTTCTTT. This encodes CASSPWLGQATIAEAFF.

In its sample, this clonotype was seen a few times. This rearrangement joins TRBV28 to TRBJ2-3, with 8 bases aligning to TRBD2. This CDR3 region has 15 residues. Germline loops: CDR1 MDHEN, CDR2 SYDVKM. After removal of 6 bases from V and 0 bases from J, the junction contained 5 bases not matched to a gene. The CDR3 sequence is CASRRGLESTDTQYF. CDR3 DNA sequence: TGTGCCAGCAGAAGGGGACTAGAGAGCACAGATACGCAGTATTTT. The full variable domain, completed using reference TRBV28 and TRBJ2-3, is DVKVTQSSRYLVKRTGEKVFLECVQDMDHENMFWYRQDPGLGLRLIYFSYDVKMKEKGDIPEGYSVSREKKERFSLILESASTNQTSMYLCASRRGLESTDTQYFGPGTRLTVL.

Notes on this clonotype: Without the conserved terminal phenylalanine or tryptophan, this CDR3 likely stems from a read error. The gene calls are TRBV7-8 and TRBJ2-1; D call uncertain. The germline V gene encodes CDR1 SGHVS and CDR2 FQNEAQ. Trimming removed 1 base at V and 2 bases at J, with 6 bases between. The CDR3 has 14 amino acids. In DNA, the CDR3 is TGTGCCAGCAGCTTAGGACTTACCTACAATGAGCAGTTCGTC. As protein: CASSLGLTYNEQFV.

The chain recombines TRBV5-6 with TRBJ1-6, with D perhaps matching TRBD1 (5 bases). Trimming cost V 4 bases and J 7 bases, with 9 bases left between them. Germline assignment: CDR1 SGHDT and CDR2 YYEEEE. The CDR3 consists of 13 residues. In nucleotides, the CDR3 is TGTGCCAGCAGCGCCTCAGGGAATTCACCCCTCCACTTT. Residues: CASSASGNSPLHF. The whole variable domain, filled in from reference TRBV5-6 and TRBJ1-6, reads DAGVTQSPTHLIKTRGQQVTLRCSPKSGHDTVSWYQQALGQGPQFIFQYYEEEERQRGNFPDRFSGHQFPNYSSELNVNALLLGDSALYLCASSASGNSPLHFGNGTRLTVT.

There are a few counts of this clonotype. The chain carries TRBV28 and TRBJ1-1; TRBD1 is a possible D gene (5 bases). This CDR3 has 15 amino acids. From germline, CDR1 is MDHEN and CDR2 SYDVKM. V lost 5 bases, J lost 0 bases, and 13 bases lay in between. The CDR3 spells CASSHGTPVNTEAFF. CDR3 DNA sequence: TGTGCCAGCAGTCACGGGACTCCCGTGAACACTGAAGCTTTCTTT.

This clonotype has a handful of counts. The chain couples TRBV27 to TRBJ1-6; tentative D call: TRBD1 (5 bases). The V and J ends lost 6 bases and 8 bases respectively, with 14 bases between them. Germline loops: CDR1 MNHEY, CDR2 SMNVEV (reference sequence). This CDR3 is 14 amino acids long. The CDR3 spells CASSPGTEYSPLHF. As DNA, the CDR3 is TGTGCCAGCAGCCCAGGGACCGAATATTCACCCCTCCACTTT.

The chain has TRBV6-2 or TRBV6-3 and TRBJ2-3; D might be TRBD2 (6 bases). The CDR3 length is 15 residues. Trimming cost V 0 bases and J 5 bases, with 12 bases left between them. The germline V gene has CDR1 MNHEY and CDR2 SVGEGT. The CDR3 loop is CASSYSSPEGDTQYF. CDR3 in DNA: TGTGCCAGCAGTTACTCGAGTCCGGAGGGAGATACGCAGTATTTT.

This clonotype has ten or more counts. The CDR3 DNA is TGTGCCACCAGCAGAGATAAGACGAACACCGGGGAGCTGTTTTTT. Translated: CATSRDKTNTGELFF. The rearrangement uses TRBV15 and TRBJ2-2; no firm D call. Trimming stripped 0 bases from V and 0 bases from J, with 5 bases between. This CDR3 is built from 15 residues. From germline, CDR1 is LNHNV and CDR2 YYDKDF (reference sequence).

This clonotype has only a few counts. In DNA form, the CDR3 reads TGCGCCAGCAGCCAAGGTCGCGTAGGCCGTTCCCTGAGGGACACTGAAGCTTTCTTT. Translated, it gives CASSQGRVGRSLRDTEAFF. This sequence joins TRBV4-1 and TRBJ1-1, with D hard to call. V was pared by 1 base and J by 3 bases, with 24 bases between. Germline V gene data show CDR1 as MGHRA and CDR2 as YSYEKL. This CDR3 has 19 residues.

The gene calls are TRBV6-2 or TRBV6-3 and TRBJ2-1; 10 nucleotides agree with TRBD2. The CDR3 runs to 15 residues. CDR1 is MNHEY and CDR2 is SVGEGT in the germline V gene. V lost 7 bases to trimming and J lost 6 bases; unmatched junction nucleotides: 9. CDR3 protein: CASTQSGGAVNEQFF. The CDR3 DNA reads TGTGCCAGCACCCAGAGCGGGGGGGCCGTCAATGAGCAGTTCTTC.

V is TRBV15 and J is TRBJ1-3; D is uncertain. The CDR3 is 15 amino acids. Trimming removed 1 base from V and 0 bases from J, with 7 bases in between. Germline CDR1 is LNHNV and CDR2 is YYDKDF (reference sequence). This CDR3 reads CATSRARDSGNTIYF. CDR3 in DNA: TGTGCCACCAGCAGAGCCCGAGACTCTGGAAACACCATATATTTT.

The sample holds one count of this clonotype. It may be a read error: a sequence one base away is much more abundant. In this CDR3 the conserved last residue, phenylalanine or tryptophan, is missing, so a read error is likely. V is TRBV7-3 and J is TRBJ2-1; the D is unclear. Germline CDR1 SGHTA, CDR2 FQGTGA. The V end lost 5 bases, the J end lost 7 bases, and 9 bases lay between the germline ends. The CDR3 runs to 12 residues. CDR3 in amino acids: CASSPQTNEQFL. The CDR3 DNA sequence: TGTGCCAGCAGCCCTCAGACTAATGAGCAGTTCCTC.

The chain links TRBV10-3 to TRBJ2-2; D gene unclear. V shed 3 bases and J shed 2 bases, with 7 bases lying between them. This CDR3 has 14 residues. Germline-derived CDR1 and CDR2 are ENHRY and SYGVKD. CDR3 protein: CAISDSPNTGELFF. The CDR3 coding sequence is TGTGCCATCAGTGATTCACCTAACACCGGGGAGCTGTTTTTT.